What follows describes a single T cell receptor (beta chain). This clonotype was recorded at least ten times. Its antigen is unknown. No base-level quality is on record; no much larger clone is a single base apart. The TCR beta CDR3 regions were amplified from RNA transcripts. The first round of RT-PCR for the TCR CDR3 was performed with the HTBI primer set and the Qiagen OneStep RT-PCR kit. A second multiplex PCR round built the libraries, followed by size selection and purification. Libraries were sequenced paired-end with 100 bp reads on an Illumina HiSeq2000. Per the source publication's procedure: SOAPnuke was used to process the raw data, with reads discarded if the reads contained adapters or uncalled bases, had a mean Phred below 15, or lacked an exact constant-primer or identifier match. High-quality paired reads were merged using COPE v1.2.5, and each unique nucleotide sequence was defined as a clonotype. Clonotypes were aligned to IMGT TRBV, TRBD and TRBJ reference segments using MiTCR v1.1. Only V-J combinations with frequency above 0.0001, covering roughly 99% of repertoires, were analysed. The TCS score was defined as the ratio of F50 (clonal expansion) to E x V (chaos), calculated using BLOSUM62-based TCRdist between CDR3 peptides within each V-J. Welch's t-statistics and random forest reduced fewer than 550 V-J features to some 14, which were used in a naive Bayes classifier (R e1071). The Morisita-Horn index was used to measure how similar the thyroid and blood repertoires were. Starting from the raw public reads, TCRdb applied fastp trimming at Q25, assembled clones with MiXCR and retained in-frame beta chains. When rows share a CDR3 protein, they turn into one entry using the most common DNA and genes. These V and J calls originate from TCRdb's pipeline instead of the authors' own analysis. Within this sample are roughly 100,000 distinct CDR3 sequences, with roughly 47% of them counted one time only. Clones ranked in the top ten supply under 30% of the sample.

This sample was taken from a study of T cells in Graves' hyperthyroidism and ophthalmopathy (dated by TCRdb to between 2018 and 2021). In terms of the full investigation: Peripheral blood samples were taken at initial diagnosis, before any treatment was given. TCR V-J signatures able to tell the groups apart were searched for in a discovery cohort of 100 patients, of whom fewer than 45 had Graves' ophthalmopathy and about 55 had stable Graves' hyperthyroidism. An independent validation cohort of under 20 hyperthyroidism patients and about 16 patients who later progressed to ophthalmopathy tested prospective prediction of ophthalmopathy. The 75 to 100 discovery patients were randomly divided into training and test sets at a 7:3 ratio. In addition, the study compared T-cell repertoires in thyroid tissue and in blood from five to seven Graves' hyperthyroidism patients. Following sampling, methimazole starting at 30 mg daily was given to hyperthyroidism patients, and high-dose intravenous methylprednisolone was given to ophthalmopathy patients. The paper describes TCR Vbeta CDR3 sequencing of 140 or so peripheral blood samples, made up of under 50 ophthalmopathy patients, some 80 hyperthyroidism patients and roughly 17 progressor patients.

Stable Graves' hyperthyroidism was defined as the absence of progression to ophthalmopathy over 18 months of follow-up. The hyperthyroidism patients were between 18 and 65 years old and newly diagnosed, with a disease duration of less than 2 months. Any patient with an uncontrolled infection, another autoimmune disease, pregnancy or lactation was excluded. Diagnoses relied on clinical symptoms, serum thyroxine and TRAb, thyroid ultrasound and orbital computed tomography. Ficoll-Paque density gradient centrifugation was used to isolate PBMCs from around 9.1 ml of fresh peripheral blood. Total RNA was extracted using Trizol reagent, and RNA quality was assessed on an Agilent 2100 Bioanalyzer. V is clipped by 5 bases and J by 6 bases, and the sequence between their germline boundaries is 8 bases long. Per the germline V gene, SGHTA is the CDR1 and FQGNSA is the CDR2. The CDR3 sequence holds 11 residues, the cysteine and phenylalanine included. Kept here is only the CDR3 DNA, which spans 33 bases and is read in frame from base 1.

General findings and caveats noted by the study authors: During validation, the model predicted progression to ophthalmopathy a median of roughly 7.1 months ahead of onset, with more than 55% sensitivity and 72% to 80% specificity. In cross-validation, a model built on a 13 V-J signature told ophthalmopathy apart from stable hyperthyroidism with 85% to 90% sensitivity and 81% to 82% specificity, and in testing the same model reached 80%/75%. Sample size was not statistically predetermined, and investigators were not blinded to group allocation. Most expanded thyroid clonotypes (frequency above 0.001) were also found in blood, which suggests that blood repertoires may mirror thyroid immune responses.

The rearranged chain carries TRBV7-2 and TRBJ2-7, with a weak D call of TRBD1 (5 bases match). The TCR comes from a man aged 35 to 55 with Graves' hyperthyroidism. The specimen was blood. This receptor has the CDR3 CASSKTVEQYF. The DNA reads as follows: TGTGCCAGCAGCAAGACAGTCGAGCAGTACTTC. Extended through the reference TRBV7-2 and TRBJ2-7 proteins, this CDR3 yields the full variable domain: GAGVSQSPSNKVTEKGKDVELRCDPISGHTALYWYRQSLGQGLEFLIYFQGNSAPDKSGLPSDRFSAERTGGSVSTLTIQRTQQEDSAVYLCASSKTVEQYFGPGTRLTVT.